This TCR beta chain is drawn from a study of OX40 agonist ivuxolimab in advanced cancers. Looking at the study overall: Head and neck, renal cell, melanoma or hepatocellular carcinoma were the cancers that dose-escalation patients had. Partial responses were seen in three patients, one with hepatocellular carcinoma and two with cutaneous melanoma. Findings and caveats of the study: Clonal expansion was seen in CD4+ and CD8+ blood T cells by week 6 at 0.1 to 3.0 mg/kg.

As concerns this clone: No antigen is known for it.

Sequencing used immunoSEQ multiplex PCR; TCRdb keeps in-frame clones, though not all of them. The sample includes 78,000 or so clones, around 83% of them seen just once. On cycle 4 day 1 and cycle 7 day 1, as well as at baseline, blood was sampled. Sequenced material: CD4+ or CD8+ T cells sorted from blood, taken in a trial of the OX40 agonist ivuxolimab. The origin of this receptor is an adult with an advanced solid tumor such as melanoma, head and neck, liver or kidney cancer.

The CDR3 spells CASSRTSGIYEQFF. The CDR3 DNA reads as TGTGCCAGCAGCCGGACTAGCGGGATCTATGAGCAGTTCTTC. The genes are TRBV6-5 and TRBJ2-1, with 12 bases aligning to TRBD2. Germline V gene data show CDR1 as MNHEY and CDR2 as SVGAGI. J lost 8 bases, V lost 6 bases, and 5 bases had no gene match. The CDR3 covers 14 residues.